This T cell receptor beta chain stems from a study of T cells after yellow fever vaccination. Notes on the study in general: Reappearing after the booster were most of the clones from primary vaccination (roughly 96% CD4, approximately 85% CD8). The presence of abundant clonotypes contaminating from the bulk population was possible in FACS-sorted repertoires.

This clonotype was counted many times. What it binds is not known. The trim removed 7 bases at V and 6 bases at J, leaving 9 bases unmatched. Germline CDR1 reads SGHTA; CDR2 reads FQGNSA. CDR3 length: 14 amino acids. TCRdb redid the calling of the 5' RACE reads with MiXCR, one entry per CDR3 protein. This sample yields nearly 30,000 distinct CDR3 sequences, of which about 5% are seen a single time; 35% to 45% belongs to the top ten. The chain links TRBV7-2 to TRBJ2-5; TRBD2 aligns across 9 bases. The source material was CD8+ T cells sorted from PBMCs, sampled 10 days after the yellow fever booster vaccination. This sequence was found in a man aged 25-45 years who received the YFV17D yellow fever vaccine. The CDR3 region is CASTDSGGRKTQYF. The CDR3 DNA follows: TGTGCCAGCACCGATAGCGGGGGTCGAAAGACCCAGTACTTC.